This TCR beta chain came from a study of T-cell reconstitution after alpha-beta-depleted transplantation in children. Unique molecular identifiers were incorporated into the prepared TCRbeta library. TCRdb re-analysed the PCR reads in MiXCR, keeping a single row per CDR3 protein. The profile shows 600,000 to 700,000 distinct CDR3 sequences, approximately 15% of them singletons. This sample comprised PBMCs from the stem cell graft donor, obtained from the stem cell graft. The TCR sequence derives from a human donor who donated a stem cell graft to a child with acute myeloid leukemia.

CDR3 bases: TGTGCCAGCAGCTTAGATTCCCCCTACGAGCAGTACGTC. Its translation: CASSLDSPYEQYV. The chain couples TRBV7-2 to TRBJ2-7; no firm D call. The germline gives CDR1 SGHTA, CDR2 FQGNSA. V lost 1 base, J lost 2 bases, and 6 bases lay in between. The CDR3 consists of 13 residues.